What follows are 11 T cell receptor beta chains derived from one specimen sequenced in a study of T-cell memory formation after mild COVID-19. TCRdb re-called the 5' RACE reads with MiXCR, one entry per CDR3 protein. The sample includes around 300,000 distinct CDR3 sequences, 10% to 15% seen only once; the top ten take around 21%. Sequenced sample: PBMCs or a T cell subset sorted from them (not recorded which). These TCRs come from a young man who had mild COVID-19 (a few samples of this study predate the infection). Cell type and time point are not known.

This clonotype was detected only a few times. This chain joins TRBV6-2 or TRBV6-3 and TRBJ2-1; D not certain. V was clipped by 2 bases and J by 8 bases, with 7 bases between them. CDR1 and CDR2 from the germline V gene are MNHEY and SVGEGT. The CDR3 consists of 12 residues. The CDR3 coding sequence is TGTGCCAGCAGTTACCCCTCCGATGAGCAGTTCTTC. Amino acid sequence: CASSYPSDEQFF.

This clonotype was seen repeatedly, ten times or more. The rearrangement uses TRBV7-2 and TRBJ2-2, with TRBD2 as a possible D gene (6 bases). Germline V gene sequence: CDR1 SGHTA, CDR2 FQGNSA. Trimming pared 6 bases from V and 7 bases from J, leaving 12 bases between. There are 13 residues in the CDR3. The CDR3 DNA sequence: TGTGCCAGCAGTACCACCGGGGGCGGGGAGCTGTTTTTT. Translation: CASSTTGGGELFF.

The chain employs TRBV15 and TRBJ2-1; D might be TRBD2 (6 bases). CDR3 length: 14 residues. From germline, CDR1 is LNHNV and CDR2 YYDKDF (reference sequence). The V gene lost 0 bases and the J gene lost 7 bases, with 10 bases spanning the gap. DNA of the CDR3: TGTGCCACCAGCAGAGACGGGACTCCTAATGAGCAGTTCTTC. Translating gives CATSRDGTPNEQFF.

This chain links TRBV7-2 with TRBJ2-5; D gene unclear. CDR3 length: 15 residues. Trimming pared 0 bases from V and 5 bases from J, leaving 13 bases between. Germline V gene data show CDR1 as SGHTA and CDR2 as FQGNSA. The CDR3 loop reads CASSLARRVYETQYF. In nucleotides, the CDR3 is TGTGCCAGCAGCTTAGCGCGTAGGGTCTATGAGACCCAGTACTTC.

The V gene is TRBV6-1, the J gene TRBJ2-2, with TRBD2 matching 8 bases. Looked up from germline, CDR1 is MNHNS and CDR2 is SASEGT. With 10 bases clipped from V and 1 base from J, the junction kept 8 bases outside the gene matches. The CDR3 sequence is 15 residues long. The CDR3, as DNA: TGTGCCACCCACGGTAGCGGGGAGAACACCGGGGAGCTGTTTTTT. This encodes CATHGSGENTGELFF.

This clonotype was detected ten times or more. This rearrangement joins TRBV9 to TRBJ2-3; TRBD2 matches at 8 bases. The CDR3 is 16 residues long. Per the germline V gene, CDR1 is SGDLS and CDR2 is YYNGEE. V shed 2 bases, J shed 3 bases, and the junction held 8 bases outside the gene matches. For the CDR3, the DNA is TGTGCCAGCAGCGTGAGACCGGGACTAGTGACAGATACGCAGTATTTT. This encodes CASSVRPGLVTDTQYF.

V and J are TRBV24-1 and TRBJ1-1, with TRBD1 matching over 8 bases. The germline gives CDR1 KGHDR, CDR2 SFDVKD. V lost 9 bases to trimming and J lost 1 base; unmatched junction nucleotides: 3. CDR3 size: 13 residues. DNA of the CDR3: TGTGCCACCCAACAGGGGGGGAACACTGAAGCTTTCTTT. Translating gives CATQQGGNTEAFF.

This CDR3 reads CASNPGQGVQETQYF. The CDR3 DNA sequence: TGCGCCAGCAACCCGGGACAGGGGGTCCAAGAGACCCAGTACTTC. V and J are TRBV5-1 and TRBJ2-5; TRBD1 matches 11 bases. Losses at the gene ends were 6 bases for V and 1 base for J; bases not matched to a gene: 5. The V gene's germline CDR1 is SGHRS and CDR2 YFSETQ. The CDR3 sequence is 15 residues long. Full variable domain (outside the CDR3, taken from reference TRBV5-1 and TRBJ2-5): KAGVTQTPRYLIKTRGQQVTLSCSPISGHRSVSWYQQTPGQGLQFLFEYFSETQRNKGNFPGRFSGRQFSNSRSEMNVSTLELGDSALYLCASNPGQGVQETQYFGPGTRLLVL.

This clonotype has a handful of counts. The rearrangement links TRBV11-2 to TRBJ1-1; the D is unclear. The CDR3 is 13 residues long. Trimming removed 4 bases from V and 1 base from J, with 7 bases in between. Germline lookup yields CDR1 SGHAT and CDR2 FQNNGV. Here the CDR3 DNA reads TGTGCCAGCAGCTGGCGAGCGAACACTGAAGCTTTCTTT. As protein: CASSWRANTEAFF.

In its sample, this clonotype was seen a few times. This chain uses TRBV7-6 with TRBJ2-7, with D perhaps TRBD1 or TRBD2 (7 bases each). Trimming pared 5 bases from V and 6 bases from J, leaving 14 bases between. This CDR3 has 13 amino acids. Per germline, CDR1 SGHVS and CDR2 FNYEAQ. The CDR3 is CASSPDREGEQYF. In DNA form, the CDR3 reads TGTGCCAGCAGCCCCGACAGGGAGGGCGAGCAGTACTTC. The full variable domain, its missing parts supplied by reference TRBV7-6 and TRBJ2-7, is GAGVSQSPRYKVTKRGQDVALRCDPISGHVSLYWYRQALGQGPEFLTYFNYEAQQDKSGLPNDRFSAERPEGSISTLTIQRTEQRDSAMYRCASSPDREGEQYFGPGTRLTVT.

This clonotype was observed many times. This rearrangement joins TRBV3-1 to TRBJ2-2; D may be TRBD1 or TRBD2 (5 bases each). This CDR3 is 16 amino acids long. Germline V gene data show CDR1 as LGHDT and CDR2 as YNNKEL (reference sequence). V lost 3 bases, J lost 4 bases, and 15 bases lay in between. The CDR3 loop reads CASSHLWAGTTGELFF. CDR3 DNA: TGTGCCAGCAGCCATTTGTGGGCAGGGACCACCGGGGAGCTGTTTTTT.